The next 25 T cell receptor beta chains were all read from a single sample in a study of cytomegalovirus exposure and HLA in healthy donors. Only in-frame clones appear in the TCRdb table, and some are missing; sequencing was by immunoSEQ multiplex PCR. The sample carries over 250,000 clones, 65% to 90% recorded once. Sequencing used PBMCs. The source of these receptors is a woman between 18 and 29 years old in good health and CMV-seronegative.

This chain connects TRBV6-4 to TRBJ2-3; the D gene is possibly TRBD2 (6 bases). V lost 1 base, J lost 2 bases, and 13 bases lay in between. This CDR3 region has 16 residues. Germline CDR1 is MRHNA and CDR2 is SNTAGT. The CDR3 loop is CASSDWGGVNTDTQYF. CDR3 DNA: TGTGCCAGCAGTGACTGGGGCGGGGTGAACACAGATACGCAGTATTTT.

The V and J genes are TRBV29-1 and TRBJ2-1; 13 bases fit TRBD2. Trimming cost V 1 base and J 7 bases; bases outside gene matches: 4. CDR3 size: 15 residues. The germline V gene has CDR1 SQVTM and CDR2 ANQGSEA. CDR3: CSVEGTSGRRNEQFF. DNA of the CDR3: TGCAGCGTTGAAGGGACTAGCGGGAGAAGGAATGAGCAGTTCTTC.

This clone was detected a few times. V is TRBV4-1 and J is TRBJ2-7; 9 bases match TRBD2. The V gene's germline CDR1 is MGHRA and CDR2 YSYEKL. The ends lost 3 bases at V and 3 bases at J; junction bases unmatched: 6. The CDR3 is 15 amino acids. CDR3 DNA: TGCGCCAGCAGCCATCCTGGGACTAGCAGCTACGAGCAGTACTTC. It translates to CASSHPGTSSYEQYF.

DNA for the CDR3: TGTGCCAGCAGCTTAGAGCACAGGCGATCCTACGAGCAGTACTTC. Amino acids: CASSLEHRRSYEQYF. The chain combines TRBV7-2 with TRBJ2-7; weak D call: TRBD1 (5 bases). This CDR3 region has 15 residues. Trimming removed 1 base at V and 1 base at J, with 11 bases between. CDR1 and CDR2 from the germline V gene are SGHTA and FQGNSA.

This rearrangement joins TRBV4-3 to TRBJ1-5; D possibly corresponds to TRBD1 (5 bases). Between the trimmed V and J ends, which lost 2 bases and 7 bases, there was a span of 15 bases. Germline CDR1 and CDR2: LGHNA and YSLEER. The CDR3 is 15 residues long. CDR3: CASSQLREVGQPQHF. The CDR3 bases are TGCGCCAGCAGCCAACTCAGGGAAGTCGGGCAGCCCCAGCATTTT.

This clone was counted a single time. This CDR3 reads CASSFSGTGYEQYF. Here the CDR3 DNA reads TGCGCCAGCAGCTTTAGCGGCACCGGCTACGAGCAGTACTTC. The rearrangement links TRBV5-1 to TRBJ2-7, with D maybe TRBD2 (6 bases). Germline-derived CDR1 and CDR2 are SGHRS and YFSETQ. The CDR3 is 14 amino acids. V was pared by 2 bases and J by 3 bases, with 12 bases between.

The CDR3, as DNA: TGCGCCAGCAGCTTCGGACTAGTTATCACAGATACGCAGTATTTT. Its translation is CASSFGLVITDTQYF. V gene TRBV5-1 combines with J gene TRBJ2-3, with TRBD2 matching over 7 bases. The CDR3 is 15 residues long. Germline CDR1 and CDR2: SGHRS and YFSETQ. The junction had 5 bases not matched to a gene; V was cut back by 2 bases and J by 2 bases.

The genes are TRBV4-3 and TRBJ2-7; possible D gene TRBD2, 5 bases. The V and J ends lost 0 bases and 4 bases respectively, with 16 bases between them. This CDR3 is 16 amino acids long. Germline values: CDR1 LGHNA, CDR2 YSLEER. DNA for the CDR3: TGCGCCAGCAGCCAAGACGCCCGGGGTCCCCTATACGAGCAGTACTTC. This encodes CASSQDARGPLYEQYF.

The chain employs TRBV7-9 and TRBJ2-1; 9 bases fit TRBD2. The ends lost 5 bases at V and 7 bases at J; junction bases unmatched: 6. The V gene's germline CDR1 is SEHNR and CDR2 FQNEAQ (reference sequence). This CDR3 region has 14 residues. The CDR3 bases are TGTGCCAGCAGCCCCCCAGCGGGAGGTAATGAGCAGTTCTTC. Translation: CASSPPAGGNEQFF.

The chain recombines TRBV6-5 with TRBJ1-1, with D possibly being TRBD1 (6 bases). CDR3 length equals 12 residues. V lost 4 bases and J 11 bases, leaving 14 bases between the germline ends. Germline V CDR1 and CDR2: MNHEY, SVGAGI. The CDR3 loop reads CASSLAQGLAFF. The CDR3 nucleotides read TGTGCCAGCAGTTTGGCGCAGGGGCTCGCTTTCTTT.

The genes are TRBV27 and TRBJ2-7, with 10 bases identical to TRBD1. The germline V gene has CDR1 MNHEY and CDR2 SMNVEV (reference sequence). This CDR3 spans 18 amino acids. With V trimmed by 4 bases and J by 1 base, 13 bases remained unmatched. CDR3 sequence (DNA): TGTGCCAGCAGTTCCCGATTTTGGGGACAGGGGAAGTCCTACGAGCAGTACTTC. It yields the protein CASSSRFWGQGKSYEQYF.

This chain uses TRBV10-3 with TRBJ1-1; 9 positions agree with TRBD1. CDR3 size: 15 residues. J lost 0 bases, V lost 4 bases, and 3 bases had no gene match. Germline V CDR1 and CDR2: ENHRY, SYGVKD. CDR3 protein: CAISGDRALNTEAFF. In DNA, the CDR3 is TGTGCCATCAGTGGGGACAGGGCGTTGAACACTGAAGCTTTCTTT.

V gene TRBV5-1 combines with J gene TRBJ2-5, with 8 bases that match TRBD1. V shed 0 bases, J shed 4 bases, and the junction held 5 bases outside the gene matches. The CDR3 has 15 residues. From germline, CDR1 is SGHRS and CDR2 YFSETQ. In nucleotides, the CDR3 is TGCGCCAGCAGCTTGGAGTTAGGACAGGGAGAGACCCAGTACTTC. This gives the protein CASSLELGQGETQYF.

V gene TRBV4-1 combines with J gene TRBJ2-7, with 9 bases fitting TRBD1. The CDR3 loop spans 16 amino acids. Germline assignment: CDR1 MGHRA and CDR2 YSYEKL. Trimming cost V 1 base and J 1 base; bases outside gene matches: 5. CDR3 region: CASSQVPGTGSYEQYF. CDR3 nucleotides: TGCGCCAGCAGCCAAGTTCCCGGGACAGGGTCCTACGAGCAGTACTTC.

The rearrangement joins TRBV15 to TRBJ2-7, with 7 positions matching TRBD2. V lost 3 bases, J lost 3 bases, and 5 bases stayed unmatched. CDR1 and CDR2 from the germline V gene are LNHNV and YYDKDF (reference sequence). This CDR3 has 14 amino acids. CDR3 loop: CATSRGRAYYEQYF. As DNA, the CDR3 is TGTGCCACCAGCAGGGGGAGGGCCTACTACGAGCAGTACTTC.

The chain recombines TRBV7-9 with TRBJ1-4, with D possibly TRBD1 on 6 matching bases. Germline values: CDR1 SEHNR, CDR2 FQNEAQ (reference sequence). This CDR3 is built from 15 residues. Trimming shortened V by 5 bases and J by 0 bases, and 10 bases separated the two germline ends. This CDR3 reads CASSPWTATNEKLFF. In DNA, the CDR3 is TGTGCCAGCAGCCCCTGGACAGCAACTAATGAAAAACTGTTTTTT.

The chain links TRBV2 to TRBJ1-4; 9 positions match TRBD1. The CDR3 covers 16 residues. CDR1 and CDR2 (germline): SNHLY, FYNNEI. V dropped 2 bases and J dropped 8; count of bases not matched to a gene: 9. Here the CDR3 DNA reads TGTGCCAGCAGTGAACTCTGGACAGGGGTAGGGGAAAAACTGTTTTTT. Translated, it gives CASSELWTGVGEKLFF.

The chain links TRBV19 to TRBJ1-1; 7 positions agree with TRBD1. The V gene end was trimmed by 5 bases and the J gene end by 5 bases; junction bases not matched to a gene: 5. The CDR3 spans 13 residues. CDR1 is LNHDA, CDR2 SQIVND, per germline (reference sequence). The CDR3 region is CASSLGQPTEAFF. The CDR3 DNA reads TGTGCCAGTAGTCTGGGACAGCCGACTGAAGCTTTCTTT.

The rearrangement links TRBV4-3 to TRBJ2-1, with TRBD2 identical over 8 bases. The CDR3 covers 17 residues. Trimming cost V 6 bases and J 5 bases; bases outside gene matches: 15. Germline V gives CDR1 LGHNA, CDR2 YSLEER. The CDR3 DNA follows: TGCGCCAGCAGGGACGCGGTAGCGGGGAGGGGAAACAATGAGCAGTTCTTC. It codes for CASRDAVAGRGNNEQFF.

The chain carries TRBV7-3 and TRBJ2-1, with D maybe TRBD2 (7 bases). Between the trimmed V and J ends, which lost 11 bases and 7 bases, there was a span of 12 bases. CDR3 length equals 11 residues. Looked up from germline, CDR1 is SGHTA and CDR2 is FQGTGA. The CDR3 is CASKGGNEQFF. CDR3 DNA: TGTGCCTCAAAGGGGGGGAATGAGCAGTTCTTC.

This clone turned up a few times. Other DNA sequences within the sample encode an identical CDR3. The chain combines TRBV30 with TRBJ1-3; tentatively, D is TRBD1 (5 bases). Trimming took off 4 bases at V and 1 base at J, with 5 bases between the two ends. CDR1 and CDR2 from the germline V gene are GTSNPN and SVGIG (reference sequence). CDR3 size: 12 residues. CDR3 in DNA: TGTGCCTGGACAGGGTCTGGAAACACCATATATTTT. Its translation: CAWTGSGNTIYF.

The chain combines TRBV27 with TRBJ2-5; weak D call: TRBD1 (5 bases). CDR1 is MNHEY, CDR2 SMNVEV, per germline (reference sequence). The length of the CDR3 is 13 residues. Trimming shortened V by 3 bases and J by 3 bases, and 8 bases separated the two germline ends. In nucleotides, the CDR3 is TGTGCCAGCAGTTTCAGGGTCGAAGAGACCCAGTACTTC. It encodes CASSFRVEETQYF.

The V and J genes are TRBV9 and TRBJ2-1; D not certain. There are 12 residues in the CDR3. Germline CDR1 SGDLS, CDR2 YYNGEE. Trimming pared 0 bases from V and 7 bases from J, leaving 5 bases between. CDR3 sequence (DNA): TGTGCCAGCAGCGTAGCCGCGAATGAGCAGTTCTTC. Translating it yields CASSVAANEQFF.

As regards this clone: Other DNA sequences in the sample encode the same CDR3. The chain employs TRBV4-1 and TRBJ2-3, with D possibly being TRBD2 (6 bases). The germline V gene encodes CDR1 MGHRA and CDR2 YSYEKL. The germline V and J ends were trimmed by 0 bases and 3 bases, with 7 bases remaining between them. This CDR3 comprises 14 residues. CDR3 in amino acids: CASSQDAGTDTQYF. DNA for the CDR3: TGCGCCAGCAGCCAAGATGCGGGAACAGATACGCAGTATTTT.

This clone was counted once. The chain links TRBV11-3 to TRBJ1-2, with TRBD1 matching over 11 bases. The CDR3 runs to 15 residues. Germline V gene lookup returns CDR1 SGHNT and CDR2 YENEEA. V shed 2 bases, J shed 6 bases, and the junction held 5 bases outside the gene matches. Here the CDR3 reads CASSLWDRGFDGYTF. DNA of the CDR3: TGTGCCAGCAGCTTATGGGACAGGGGGTTTGATGGCTACACCTTC.